The sequence of this TCR beta chain was determined in a study of cytomegalovirus exposure and HLA in healthy donors. With 60 Vbeta and 13 Jbeta primers, the PCR was carried out. Libraries were prepared by immunoSEQ multiplex PCR; TCRdb keeps only in-frame clonotypes and omits some of them. The sample yields about 150,000 clones, roughly 80% seen once. Germline V gives CDR1 MNHNY, CDR2 SVGAGI (reference sequence). The J segment lost 10 bases and the V segment lost 2 bases, leaving 9 bases of the junction unmatched. The length of the CDR3 is 14 residues. In the case of this clone: Its target is unknown.

Whole-study results and caveats: Associated with cytomegalovirus, according to the listing, were 170 or so TCR beta chains.

The chain uses TRBV6-6 and TRBJ1-2, with 8 positions matching TRBD1. The sequenced material came from PBMCs. The sequence came from a man aged 35-49 years in good health and CMV-seropositive. The CDR3 nucleotides read TGTGCCAGCAGTTACGCCGGACAGGGTGGAGACTACACCTTC. Amino acid sequence: CASSYAGQGGDYTF.